The 26 T cell receptor beta chains below come from one sample, sequenced in a study of PD-1 blockade in classical Hodgkin lymphoma. Profiling relied on immunoSEQ multiplex PCR, and the TCRdb table lists in-frame clones only, not all of them. The sample has tens of thousands of clones, under 85% seen once; the top ten hold about a sixth. Documented time point: cycle 4 day 1 (C4D1), after 6 weeks of nivolumab. Every single patient, without exception, relapsed after autologous stem cell transplantation, and brentuximab vedotin exposure varied. The sequencing used peripheral blood mononuclear cells (PBMCs), collected before the fourth cycle of nivolumab. The receptors here all came from a human donor with classical Hodgkin lymphoma.

The chain uses TRBV6-1 and TRBJ2-3; 8 bases agree with TRBD2. This CDR3 contains 15 residues. Germline V gives CDR1 MNHNS, CDR2 SASEGT. V lost 6 bases, J lost 2 bases, and 7 bases stayed unmatched. CDR3 sequence reads: CASSPGGGHTDTQYF. CDR3 in DNA: TGTGCCAGCAGCCCCGGGGGGGGTCACACAGATACGCAGTATTTT.

This clone was detected once. The CDR3 spells CASSIGGLQETQYF. CDR3 coding DNA: TGTGCCAGTAGTATAGGCGGCCTACAAGAGACCCAGTACTTC. The chain is built from TRBV19 and TRBJ2-5, with no clear D. The V gene lost 1 base and the J gene lost 2 bases, with 8 bases spanning the gap. The germline V gene has CDR1 LNHDA and CDR2 SQIVND (reference sequence). CDR3 length: 14 residues.

V usage is TRBV19 and J usage is TRBJ2-1, with TRBD1 matching 7 bases. The length of the CDR3 is 16 residues. The germline V gene has CDR1 LNHDA and CDR2 SQIVND (reference sequence). The J segment lost 6 bases and the V segment lost 2 bases, leaving 10 bases of the junction unmatched. CDR3 sequence reads: CASSIQGTAFPNEQFF. CDR3 in DNA: TGTGCCAGTAGTATACAAGGGACAGCGTTCCCCAATGAGCAGTTCTTC.

CDR3: CASRPLGGGTEAFF. Written as DNA, the CDR3 is TGCGCCAGCAGACCCCTTGGGGGGGGCACTGAAGCTTTCTTT. This chain links TRBV10-2 with TRBJ1-1; perhaps TRBD1 as D (5 bases). CDR1 and CDR2 from the germline V gene are WSHSY and SAAADI. The CDR3 is 14 amino acids. The germline V and J ends were trimmed by 6 bases and 4 bases, with 15 bases remaining between them.

This clone turned up a few times. CDR3 residues: CASSRKGTDTQYF. CDR3 nucleotides: TGTGCCAGCAGCCGGAAAGGCACAGATACGCAGTATTTT. V is TRBV5-4 and J is TRBJ2-3; D gene unclear. Between the trimmed V and J ends, which lost 4 bases and 1 base, there was a span of 7 bases. Germline V gene data show CDR1 as SGHNT and CDR2 as YYREEE (reference sequence). The CDR3 covers 13 residues.

The chain couples TRBV7-7 to TRBJ2-2; 11 bases match TRBD2. The CDR3 is 16 amino acids. From germline, CDR1 is SSHAT and CDR2 FNYEAQ (reference sequence). The junction had 6 bases not matched to a gene; V was cut back by 4 bases and J by 5 bases. CDR3 coding DNA: TGTGCCAGCAGCTCGTTACTAGCGGGAGAAACCGGGGAGCTGTTTTTT. As protein: CASSSLLAGETGELFF.

There are a few counts of this clone. The rearrangement links TRBV9 to TRBJ2-1; D unresolved. This CDR3 has 13 residues. Germline values: CDR1 SGDLS, CDR2 YYNGEE. The V gene lost 0 bases and the J gene lost 6 bases, with 7 bases spanning the gap. As DNA, the CDR3 is TGTGCCAGCAGCGTAGACCTCTTCAATGAGCAGTTCTTC. It yields the protein CASSVDLFNEQFF.

This chain joins TRBV28 and TRBJ2-7; 7 positions match TRBD2. The CDR3 length is 14 residues. CDR1 and CDR2 from the germline V gene are MDHEN and SYDVKM. V gave up 8 bases and J gave up 6 bases; unmatched junction bases: 13. The CDR3 loop reads CASLDQRGAGEQYF. CDR3 bases: TGTGCCAGCCTGGACCAGCGGGGCGCGGGCGAGCAGTACTTC. Together with reference TRBV28 and TRBJ2-7, the CDR3 gives the full variable domain: DVKVTQSSRYLVKRTGEKVFLECVQDMDHENMFWYRQDPGLGLRLIYFSYDVKMKEKGDIPEGYSVSREKKERFSLILESASTNQTSMYLCASLDQRGAGEQYFGPGTRLTVT.

The count of this clone is one. V usage is TRBV2 and J usage is TRBJ2-3, with TRBD2 matching 7 bases. The CDR3 extends over 16 amino acids. J lost 1 base, V lost 6 bases, and 10 bases had no gene match. Germline loops: CDR1 SNHLY, CDR2 FYNNEI. CDR3 nucleotides: TGTGCCAGCAGGCCTGGGGGGGGAGGCCGCACAGATACGCAGTATTTT. It encodes CASRPGGGGRTDTQYF.

This clone was detected a few times. This chain joins TRBV27 and TRBJ1-2, with 10 positions matching TRBD1. This CDR3 region has 16 residues. Germline trimming cut 6 bases from V and 6 bases from J; bases unmatched to any gene: 13. Germline CDR1 is MNHEY and CDR2 is SMNVEV (reference sequence). The CDR3 sequence: CASSLGGQGVFDGYTF. The CDR3 nucleotides are TGTGCCAGCAGCCTCGGCGGACAGGGGGTATTTGATGGCTACACCTTC.

This chain joins TRBV29-1 and TRBJ1-1; D is undetermined. CDR1 SQVTM and CDR2 ANQGSEA come from the germline V gene. V lost 4 bases and J lost 4, with 7 bases in between. The CDR3 length is 11 residues. This chain's CDR3 is CSVAWGTEAFF. CDR3 nucleotide sequence: TGCAGCGTTGCGTGGGGCACTGAAGCTTTCTTT.

The J gene is TRBJ2-7, the V gene TRBV6-1; TRBD1 might be the D (6 bases). With 5 bases removed from V and 2 bases from J, the gap between germline ends came to 13 bases. The CDR3 consists of 14 residues. Germline CDR1 and CDR2: MNHNS and SASEGT. CDR3 sequence reads: CASSKDSPPYEQYF. The CDR3 DNA is TGTGCCAGCAGTAAGGACAGTCCCCCCTACGAGCAGTACTTC.

V gene TRBV7-3 combines with J gene TRBJ2-1, with 9 bases identical to TRBD2. J gave up 7 bases and V 4 bases, and 8 bases lay outside the gene matches. Germline loops: CDR1 SGHTA, CDR2 FQGTGA. CDR3 length equals 15 residues. CDR3: CASSYMPSGMNEQFF. CDR3 DNA sequence: TGTGCCAGCAGCTACATGCCTAGCGGGATGAATGAGCAGTTCTTC.

The chain employs TRBV15 and TRBJ2-1; 9 bases are shared with TRBD2. Germline V gene sequence: CDR1 LNHNV, CDR2 YYDKDF (reference sequence). Unmatched junction bases numbered 18, after V lost 5 bases and J lost 7 bases. This CDR3 region has 18 residues. The DNA of the CDR3 is TGTGCCACCAGCCTAAGCGGAGCGGCGGGAGGGCTAAGGAATGAGCAGTTCTTC. Amino acids: CATSLSGAAGGLRNEQFF.

The V call is TRBV28, the J call TRBJ2-3; 8 nucleotides line up with TRBD2. CDR3 size: 15 residues. Germline CDR1 is MDHEN and CDR2 is SYDVKM. J lost 0 bases, V lost 8 bases, and 7 bases had no gene match. The CDR3 reads CASGDGGRSTDTQYF. CDR3 DNA sequence: TGTGCCAGCGGGGATGGCGGGAGGAGCACAGATACGCAGTATTTT.

The rearrangement links TRBV10-3 to TRBJ2-7; TRBD2 aligns across 10 bases. The CDR3 is 14 amino acids. Trimming removed 4 bases from V and 5 bases from J; junction bases left unmatched: 5. Germline CDR1 reads ENHRY; CDR2 reads SYGVKD. The CDR3 here is CAISVGLAGDEQYF. The CDR3 DNA follows: TGTGCCATCAGTGTTGGGCTAGCGGGAGACGAGCAGTACTTC.

The chain has TRBV5-1 and TRBJ2-5; D is tentatively TRBD1 or TRBD2 (5 bases each). Trimming pared 6 bases from V and 7 bases from J, leaving 16 bases between. The CDR3 runs 13 residues. Germline V lookup: CDR1 SGHRS, CDR2 YFSETQ. CDR3 amino acids: CASKRGEPGTQYF. CDR3 DNA sequence: TGCGCCAGCAAACGAGGGGAGCCGGGGACCCAGTACTTC.

On this clone itself: It may be a read error: a sequence one base away is much more abundant. This chain joins TRBV4-2 and TRBJ2-7; D is possibly TRBD2 (5 bases). V lost 0 bases, J lost 2 bases, and 11 bases lay in between. The germline V gene has CDR1 LGHNA and CDR2 YNFKEQ. The CDR3 is 15 amino acids. Written as DNA, the CDR3 is TGTGCCAGCAGCCAAGAGACCGGACTCGCCTACGAGCAGTACTTC. Its protein product is CASSQETGLAYEQYF.

The chain is built from TRBV29-1 and TRBJ1-2; the D is unclear. Germline V gene lookup returns CDR1 SQVTM and CDR2 ANQGSEA. The CDR3 is 12 residues long. Trimming left V 6 bases short and J 3 bases short, with 11 bases between. CDR3 amino acids: CSVRDRDYGYTF. The CDR3 bases are TGCAGCGTCCGGGATCGGGACTATGGCTACACCTTC.

The chain carries TRBV2 and TRBJ2-7; 7 bases agree with TRBD1. The germline V gene encodes CDR1 SNHLY and CDR2 FYNNEI. This CDR3 contains 15 residues. Trimming at V came to 8 bases and at J to 2 bases, leaving 12 bases not matched to a gene. CDR3 in DNA: TGTGCCAGCCCCAGCCTACAGGGGTCACCCTACGAGCAGTACTTC. Protein: CASPSLQGSPYEQYF.

This clone was seen a single time. The rearrangement links TRBV6-5 to TRBJ2-1, with D maybe TRBD2 (6 bases). Per the germline V gene, CDR1 is MNHEY and CDR2 is SVGAGI. The CDR3 has 13 amino acids. V lost 2 bases, J lost 9 bases, and 11 bases lay in between. The CDR3 loop is CASSYTLAAEQFF. The CDR3 DNA sequence: TGTGCCAGCAGTTACACCTTAGCGGCTGAGCAGTTCTTC.

The chain recombines TRBV19 with TRBJ1-2, with no clear D. Germline V gene sequence: CDR1 LNHDA, CDR2 SQIVND (reference sequence). V lost 6 bases and J 7 bases, leaving 9 bases between the germline ends. This CDR3 is 11 amino acids long. The chain's CDR3 is CASRRTGGYTF. CDR3 in DNA: TGTGCCAGTAGACGGACGGGTGGCTACACCTTC. Full variable domain (remainder filled in from reference TRBV19 and TRBJ1-2): DGGITQSPKYLFRKEGQNVTLSCEQNLNHDAMYWYRQDPGQGLRLIYYSQIVNDFQKGDIAEGYSVSREKKESFPLTVTSAQKNPTAFYLCASRRTGGYTFGSGTRLTVV.

This sequence joins TRBV5-6 and TRBJ2-7; 8 positions match TRBD1. Trimming at V came to 4 bases and at J to 6 bases, leaving 6 bases not matched to a gene. Germline CDR1 is SGHDT and CDR2 is YYEEEE. The CDR3 runs to 13 residues. The CDR3 coding sequence is TGTGCCAGCAGCCTGACAGGGGCGGGCGAGCAGTACTTC. It translates to CASSLTGAGEQYF. The full variable domain, in which reference TRBV5-6 and TRBJ2-7 provide the parts outside the CDR3, is DAGVTQSPTHLIKTRGQQVTLRCSPKSGHDTVSWYQQALGQGPQFIFQYYEEEERQRGNFPDRFSGHQFPNYSSELNVNALLLGDSALYLCASSLTGAGEQYFGPGTRLTVT.

This chain uses TRBV9 with TRBJ2-1, with D uncertain. Trimming took 4 bases from V and 10 from J, leaving 15 bases between them. The CDR3 is 13 residues long. Germline CDR1 SGDLS, CDR2 YYNGEE. The CDR3 bases are TGTGCCAGCAGCACGCCTCCCTCGTTCGAGCAGTTCTTC. It is translated as CASSTPPSFEQFF.

This clone was observed a handful of times. This chain uses TRBV7-3 with TRBJ1-5; no firm D call. V gave up 2 bases and J gave up 6 bases, with 14 bases separating them. Germline values: CDR1 SGHTA, CDR2 FQGTGA. The CDR3 consists of 15 residues. The CDR3 region has the DNA TGTGCCAGCAGCTTACGGGGAACAGTGGGTCAGCCCCAGCATTTT. Translating it yields CASSLRGTVGQPQHF. Full variable domain (rest looked up from reference TRBV7-3 and TRBJ1-5): GAGVSQTPSNKVTEKGKYVELRCDPISGHTALYWYRQSLGQGPEFLIYFQGTGAADDSGLPNDRFFAVRPEGSVSTLKIQRTERGDSAVYLCASSLRGTVGQPQHFGDGTRLSIL.

The chain couples TRBV7-7 to TRBJ2-7, with 11 bases identical to TRBD2. V was pared by 5 bases and J by 5 bases, with 11 bases of the junction left unmatched. Germline V gives CDR1 SSHAT, CDR2 FNYEAQ (reference sequence). The CDR3 is made up of 16 amino acids. CDR3 residues: CASSPTSGRSGDEQYF. CDR3 sequence (DNA): TGTGCCAGCAGCCCTACTAGCGGGAGATCAGGCGACGAGCAGTACTTC. Together with reference TRBV7-7 and TRBJ2-7, the CDR3 gives the full variable domain: GAGVSQSPRYKVTKRGQDVTLRCDPISSHATLYWYQQALGQGPEFLTYFNYEAQPDKSGLPSDRFSAERPEGSISTLTIQRTEQRDSAMYRCASSPTSGRSGDEQYFGPGTRLTVT.